This T cell receptor (beta chain) was recovered during a study of tumor and adjacent non-tumor tissue in lung cancer. V lost 7 bases and J 7 bases, leaving 21 bases between the germline ends. Germline CDR1 SGHRS, CDR2 YFSETQ. This CDR3 is 15 amino acids long. RNA was extracted from bulk tissue without any cell sorting. This clonotype was seen many times. Three rounds of nested PCR, following a modified ARM-PCR protocol, produced the TCRbeta library. TCRdb re-called the multiplex PCR reads with MiXCR, one entry per CDR3 protein. The data contain tens of thousands of distinct CDR3 sequences, about 61% of them singletons.

This chain uses TRBV5-1 with TRBJ2-1, with a weak D call TRBD2 (5 bases). The sequence was obtained from a man aged 50-59 years with non-small cell lung cancer. Sequenced input: lung tumor tissue. CDR3 DNA: TGCGCCAGCTCCGGAGCGGCCCTCTCTGGAAATGAGCAGTTCTTC. It specifies CASSGAALSGNEQFF.